Described below is a single T cell receptor (beta chain) sequence and its context. The V and J ends lost 9 bases and 4 bases respectively, with 9 bases between them. The CDR3 consists of 11 residues. Per germline, CDR1 SGHTA and CDR2 FQGTGA. This entry belongs to a study of CDR3 diversity in severe acne. TCRdb reanalysed the PCR reads using MiXCR and keeps one entry per CDR3 protein. The table lists 90,000 or so distinct CDR3 sequences, around 50% of them singletons. The genes are TRBV7-3 and TRBJ1-2, with D unresolved. The clonotype originates from a male donor in good health, serving as a control. The sample comprised blood. The DNA of the CDR3 is TGTGCCAGGATGGTCTCCTATGGCTACACCTTC. It is translated as CARMVSYGYTF.